The clone carrying this T cell receptor beta chain was found once. Its antigen is as yet unknown. The data were taken from a study of cytomegalovirus exposure and HLA in healthy donors. Whole-study context: A data release that came early held tens of millions of unique TCRs from HLA-typed donors. The Caucasian-associated ancestry cluster contained around four fifths of the approximately 390 genotyped donors. Study-level points and caveats: Reported performance of the classifier showed diagnosis of cytomegalovirus status with high specificity and sensitivity. A later analysis showed TCR association rates differing by HLA locus, peaking at DRB1 and lowest at HLA-C.

The PCR made use of 60 Vbeta and 13 Jbeta primers. Assay used: immunoSEQ multiplex PCR; TCRdb lists only in-frame clones, some missing. The profile shows approximately 120,000 clones, roughly 74% of them singletons. V gave up 3 bases and J gave up 0 bases; unmatched junction bases: 5. The germline CDR1 and CDR2 sequences are MDHEN and SYDVKM. The CDR3 consists of 15 residues. Sample: PBMCs. This sequence originates from a man between 40 and 49 years old in good health and CMV-seronegative. V is TRBV28 and J is TRBJ2-7; 7 bases line up with TRBD1. The CDR3 DNA follows: TGTGCCAGCAGTTTGTTCGACAGGGTCTCCTACGAGCAGTACTTC. The encoded protein is CASSLFDRVSYEQYF. Full variable domain (rest looked up from reference TRBV28 and TRBJ2-7): DVKVTQSSRYLVKRTGEKVFLECVQDMDHENMFWYRQDPGLGLRLIYFSYDVKMKEKGDIPEGYSVSREKKERFSLILESASTNQTSMYLCASSLFDRVSYEQYFGPGTRLTVT.